The entry below describes one T cell receptor beta chain. Libraries were prepared by immunoSEQ multiplex PCR; TCRdb keeps only in-frame clonotypes and omits some of them. The sample lists 190,000 or so clones; roughly four fifths were seen once. This sample was included in a study of blood T cell repertoires in COVID-19. V lost 6 bases and J lost 8, with 19 bases in between. CDR1 and CDR2 (germline): MNHEY, SVGAGI. The CDR3 extends over 15 amino acids. This chain joins TRBV6-5 and TRBJ1-4; unclear D gene. This receptor was obtained from a human donor with acute or convalescent COVID-19. The donor label of this sample is uncertain. The sample taken for sequencing was peripheral blood. Written as DNA, the CDR3 is TGTGCCAGCAGAGGACGAGACACCTCGGGAGAAAAACTGTTTTTT. Translated, it gives CASRGRDTSGEKLFF.